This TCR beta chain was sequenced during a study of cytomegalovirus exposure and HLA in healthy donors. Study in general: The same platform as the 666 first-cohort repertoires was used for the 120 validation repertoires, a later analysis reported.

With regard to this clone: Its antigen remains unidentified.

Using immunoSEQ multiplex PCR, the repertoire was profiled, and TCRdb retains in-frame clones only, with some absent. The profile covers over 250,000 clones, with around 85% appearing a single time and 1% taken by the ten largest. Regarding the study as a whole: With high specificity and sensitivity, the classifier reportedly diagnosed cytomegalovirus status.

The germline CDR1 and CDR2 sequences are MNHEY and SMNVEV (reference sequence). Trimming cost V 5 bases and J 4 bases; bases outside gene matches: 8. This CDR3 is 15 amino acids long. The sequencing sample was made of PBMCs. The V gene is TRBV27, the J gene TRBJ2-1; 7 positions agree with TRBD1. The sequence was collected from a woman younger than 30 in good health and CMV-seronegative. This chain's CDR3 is CASSIDRAKYNEQFF. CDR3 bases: TGTGCCAGCAGTATCGACAGGGCCAAGTACAATGAGCAGTTCTTC.